The 5 T cell receptor beta chains below come from one sample, sequenced in a study of T cells and Merkel cell carcinoma outcomes. The table came from immunoSEQ multiplex PCR; TCRdb's copy has only in-frame clones and leaves some out. The repertoire holds about 19,000 clones, with over 75% as singletons. Sequenced sample: tumor tissue from Merkel cell carcinoma. All receptors derive from a human donor with Merkel cell carcinoma.

V and J are TRBV29-1 and TRBJ1-4; D gene uncertain. This CDR3 has 14 amino acids. V lost 7 bases, J lost 0 bases, and 12 bases lay in between. Germline loops: CDR1 SQVTM, CDR2 ANQGSEA. The CDR3 sequence is CSASVPTTNEKLFF. As DNA, the CDR3 is TGCAGCGCCTCGGTCCCTACAACTAATGAAAAACTGTTTTTT.

In its sample, this clone was seen once. This chain links TRBV7-9 with TRBJ2-5, with unresolved D. Looked up from germline, CDR1 is SEHNR and CDR2 is FQNEAQ (reference sequence). V lost 3 bases to trimming and J lost 0 bases, with 8 bases between them. The CDR3 length is 14 residues. The CDR3 region is CASSFRLNQETQYF. CDR3 in DNA: TGTGCCAGCAGCTTTAGACTGAACCAAGAGACCCAGTACTTC.

The V and J genes are TRBV6-5 and TRBJ2-1; possible D gene TRBD2, 5 bases. The V gene's germline CDR1 is MNHEY and CDR2 SVGAGI. The length of the CDR3 is 13 residues. Trimming stripped 7 bases from V and 9 bases from J, with 16 bases between. The CDR3, as DNA: TGTGCCAGCACCACTCCCACTAGAGGTGAGCAGTTCTTC. It specifies CASTTPTRGEQFF.

The chain couples TRBV5-1 to TRBJ2-7; TRBD2 aligns across 13 bases. This CDR3 contains 15 residues. After removal of 4 bases from V and 2 bases from J, the junction contained 3 bases not matched to a gene. Germline CDR1 SGHRS, CDR2 YFSETQ. The CDR3 nucleotides are TGCGCCAGCAGCACGGGACTAGCGGGGACCTACGAGCAGTACTTC. Translated: CASSTGLAGTYEQYF.

This clone appeared a few times. The chain recombines TRBV6-1 with TRBJ2-1; D tentatively fits TRBD1 or TRBD2 (6 bases each). Trimming stripped 6 bases from V and 1 base from J, with 13 bases between. In germline, CDR1 is MNHNS, CDR2 SASEGT. This CDR3 contains 15 residues. The CDR3 protein is CASSPGDSSYNEQFF. The CDR3 DNA sequence: TGTGCCAGCAGCCCAGGGGACTCTTCCTACAATGAGCAGTTCTTC.